This is a list of T cell receptor beta chains from one sample in a study of cytomegalovirus exposure and HLA in healthy donors. Clones were read by immunoSEQ multiplex PCR, and TCRdb kept only the in-frame ones, dropping some. Among about 130,000 clones listed, over 65% were seen once. Specimen: PBMCs. The receptors come from a man aged 40-49 years in good health and CMV-seropositive. The CDR3 runs from the conserved cysteine through the conserved F or W. D genes are given only for firm matches. The listing skips clone size in some rows; elsewhere it reads once, few, many or a size class.

TRBV25-1	TRBD1	NA	TRBJ1-1	CASSDLGTAEAFF	TGTGCCAGCAGTGACCTAGGGACAGCTGAAGCTTTCTTT
TRBV13	TRBD2	NA	TRBJ2-1	CASSPGLVPYNEQFF	TGTGCCAGCAGCCCCGGACTAGTTCCCTACAATGAGCAGTTCTTC
TRBV13	TRBD1	NA	TRBJ2-7	CASSLGPIGQGYSYEQYF	TGTGCCAGCAGCTTAGGTCCTATAGGACAGGGGTACTCCTACGAGCAGTACTTC
TRBV6-5	NA	NA	TRBJ2-3	CASSHSSGTDTQYF	TGTGCCAGCAGTCATTCCAGCGGCACAGATACGCAGTATTTT
TRBV28	NA	NA	TRBJ1-2	CASSLRLYGYTF	TGTGCCAGCAGTTTGCGACTCTATGGCTACACCTTC
TRBV9	NA	NA	TRBJ1-6	CASSPRGGNNSPLHF	TGTGCCAGCAGCCCCCGAGGAGGAAATAATTCACCCCTCCACTTT
TRBV4-1	TRBD2	few	TRBJ2-3	CASGLAGADTQYF	TGCGCCAGCGGACTAGCGGGGGCCGATACGCAGTATTTT
TRBV5-1	TRBD2	NA	TRBJ2-1	CASSLTGLARLYNEQFF	TGCGCCAGCAGCTTAACCGGACTAGCCAGACTCTACAATGAGCAGTTCTTC
TRBV9	TRBD1	NA	TRBJ1-2	CASSPTGQGPVKGYTF	TGTGCCAGCAGCCCCACCGGACAGGGGCCTGTAAAGGGCTACACCTTC
TRBV28	NA	NA	TRBJ2-5	CASSLGSTTGFGQETQYF	TGTGCCAGCAGTTTAGGGTCCACTACAGGGTTTGGGCAAGAGACCCAGTACTTC
TRBV19	NA	NA	TRBJ2-1	CASSKRDNEQFF	TGTGCCAGTAGTAAACGGGACAATGAGCAGTTCTTC
TRBV9	TRBD2	NA	TRBJ2-1	CASSSRGESYNEQFF	TGTGCCAGCAGCTCCCGGGGGGAGTCCTACAATGAGCAGTTCTTC
TRBV9	TRBD1	NA	TRBJ2-7	CASSVAGTEDYEQYF	TGTGCCAGCAGCGTAGCCGGGACAGAAGACTACGAGCAGTACTTC
TRBV9	TRBD1	NA	TRBJ1-3	CASSSGQGTTGNTIYF	TGTGCCAGCAGCTCAGGACAGGGGACTACTGGAAACACCATATATTTT
TRBV5-8	TRBD2	NA	TRBJ2-1	CASSLQSGGYNEQFF	TGTGCCAGCAGCTTGCAAAGCGGGGGATACAATGAGCAGTTCTTC
TRBV16	NA	NA	TRBJ2-7	CASSPTLNYEQYF	TGTGCCAGCAGCCCGACACTCAACTACGAGCAGTACTTC
TRBV6-6	TRBD2	NA	TRBJ2-7	CASSYPTSGRASEQYF	TGTGCCAGCAGTTACCCCACTAGCGGGAGGGCATCCGAGCAGTACTTC
TRBV6-1	NA	once	TRBJ2-1	CASSEAPRGSYNEQFF	TGTGCCAGCAGTGAAGCGCCGCGGGGCTCCTACAATGAGCAGTTCTTC
TRBV10-2	NA	NA	TRBJ2-7	CASSVDGTYEQYF	TGCGCCAGCAGTGTGGACGGGACCTACGAGCAGTACTTC
TRBV5-1	NA	NA	TRBJ1-1	CASSLDRNTEAFF	TGCGCCAGCAGCTTGGACAGGAACACTGAAGCTTTCTTT
TRBV30	TRBD2	NA	TRBJ2-7	CAWDPGRGAVYEQYF	TGTGCCTGGGACCCCGGGAGGGGCGCAGTCTACGAGCAGTACTTC
TRBV27	TRBD2	NA	TRBJ2-1	CASSSSGSSYNEQFF	TGTGCCAGCAGTTCTAGCGGAAGCTCCTACAATGAGCAGTTCTTC
TRBV10-2	NA	NA	TRBJ2-2	CASRNRGGMTGELFF	TGCGCCAGCCGGAACAGGGGGGGGATGACCGGGGAGCTGTTTTTT
TRBV29-1	TRBD2	NA	TRBJ2-5	CSVEGSGGAETQYF	TGCAGCGTTGAAGGAAGCGGGGGGGCCGAGACCCAGTACTTC
TRBV11-2	TRBD1	NA	TRBJ1-3	CASSLIGQGSANTIYF	TGTGCCAGCAGCTTGATAGGACAGGGGTCGGCAAACACCATATATTTT
TRBV11-2	TRBD1	once	TRBJ1-5	CASSTGTGENPPQHF	TGTGCCAGCAGCACAGGGACAGGCGAAAATCCGCCCCAGCATTTT
TRBV29-1	NA	NA	TRBJ2-7	CSGGSDLSYEQYF	TGCAGCGGGGGCAGTGACCTCTCCTACGAGCAGTACTTC
TRBV11-2	TRBD2	NA	TRBJ2-7	CASSLRGGGYEQYF	TGTGCCAGCAGCCTCCGGGGCGGGGGATACGAGCAGTACTTC
TRBV7-7	NA	NA	TRBJ2-7	CASSLVLAPSSYEQYF	TGTGCTAGCAGCTTAGTTCTAGCCCCTAGCTCCTACGAGCAGTACTTC
TRBV12-5	TRBD1	NA	TRBJ1-4	CASGPTQGLNEKLFF	TGTGCTAGTGGTCCCACACAGGGGCTTAATGAAAAACTGTTTTTT
TRBV7-3	NA	once	TRBJ1-6	CASSDTYNSPLHF	TGTGCCAGCTCCGACACCTATAATTCACCCCTCCACTTT
TRBV11-2	NA	NA	TRBJ2-1	CASSLDSGGSYNEQFF	TGTGCCAGCAGCTTAGATTCTGGAGGCTCCTACAATGAGCAGTTCTTC
TRBV25-1	TRBD1	few	TRBJ1-6	CASSESPGVDRGYSPLHF	TGTGCCAGCAGTGAATCCCCGGGAGTAGACAGGGGTTATTCACCCCTCCACTTT
TRBV4-1	NA	NA	TRBJ2-3	CASSQDEGTDTQYF	TGCGCCAGCAGCCAAGACGAGGGCACAGATACGCAGTATTTT
TRBV28	NA	NA	TRBJ1-5	CASSARNHHEQGSNQPQHF	TGTGCCAGCAGTGCGCGTAATCACCACGAACAGGGAAGCAATCAGCCCCAGCATTTT
TRBV5-6	NA	NA	TRBJ1-5	CASSQTGSNQPQHF	TGTGCCAGCAGCCAGACGGGAAGCAATCAGCCCCAGCATTTT
TRBV4-1	TRBD2	NA	TRBJ2-1	CASSQVHLPEPLAGGTYNEQFF	TGCGCCAGCAGCCAAGTCCATCTGCCCGAGCCCCTAGCGGGAGGGACCTACAATGAGCAGTTCTTC
TRBV7-2	NA	NA	TRBJ2-5	CASSLRGLRGLEETQYF	TGTGCCAGCAGCTTAAGGGGGCTCCGGGGGTTGGAAGAGACCCAGTACTTC
TRBV7-6	NA	NA	TRBJ2-2	CASSATGINTGELFF	TGTGCCAGCAGCGCAACAGGGATTAACACCGGGGAGCTGTTTTTT
TRBV6-1	TRBD1	NA	TRBJ2-2	CASSGTGYTGELFF	TGTGCCAGCTCCGGGACAGGGTACACCGGGGAGCTGTTTTTT
TRBV6-5	TRBD2	NA	TRBJ2-3	CASSSTSGVTQYF	TGTGCCAGCAGTTCGACTAGCGGGGTTACGCAGTATTTT
TRBV9	TRBD2	once	TRBJ2-1	CASSGSAGTTRNEQFF	TGTGCCAGCAGCGGATCGGCCGGGACTACTCGCAATGAGCAGTTCTTC
TRBV29-1	NA	NA	TRBJ2-7	CSVVPGNSYEQYF	TGCAGCGTTGTACCGGGGAATTCCTACGAGCAGTACTTC
TRBV20-1	NA	NA	TRBJ1-1	CSAFGTEAFF	TGCAGTGCCTTCGGCACTGAAGCTTTCTTT
TRBV19	TRBD2	NA	TRBJ2-2	CATSGSSDTGELFF	TGTGCCACGAGCGGGAGTAGCGACACCGGGGAGCTGTTTTTT
TRBV15	TRBD1	NA	TRBJ1-6	CATSARTGAKLNSPLHF	TGTGCCACCAGCGCCCGGACAGGGGCGAAACTCAATTCACCCCTCCACTTT
TRBV9	TRBD2	NA	TRBJ2-3	CASSAPSGGTDTQYF	TGTGCCAGCAGCGCGCCTAGCGGGGGCACAGATACGCAGTATTTT
TRBV30	NA	NA	TRBJ1-2	CAWSVGAGYEGYTF	TGTGCCTGGAGTGTTGGAGCCGGCTATGAGGGCTACACCTTC
TRBV29-1	NA	NA	TRBJ1-1	CSVEEIQGAGAEAFF	TGCAGCGTTGAAGAAATACAGGGCGCTGGGGCTGAAGCTTTCTTT
TRBV4-2	NA	NA	TRBJ2-6	CASSRGVSSGANVLTF	TGTGCCAGCAGCCGCGGGGTCTCCTCCGGGGCCAACGTCCTGACTTTC
TRBV15	NA	NA	TRBJ1-3	CATSRGGAGSGNTIYF	TGTGCCACCAGCAGAGGGGGAGCTGGCTCTGGAAACACCATATATTTT
TRBV4-2	NA	NA	TRBJ2-3	CASSQERAIATDTQYF	TGTGCCAGCAGCCAAGAACGAGCCATCGCCACAGATACGCAGTATTTT
TRBV5-1	TRBD2	NA	TRBJ2-5	CASSLEAASGTETQYF	TGCGCCAGCAGCTTGGAGGCGGCTAGCGGGACCGAGACCCAGTACTTC